This T cell receptor beta chain was identified in a study of CD8 T cells in cerebrospinal fluid in Alzheimer's disease. Study summary: Plate-based nested PCR sequencing and droplet-based sequencing measured CSF T cell clonal expansion. Study-wide findings and caveats: Healthy subjects less often had a clone of at least 3% than Alzheimer's patients.

The CDR3 has 15 amino acids. In germline, CDR1 is SGHRS, CDR2 YFSETQ. TCRdb re-called the 10x single-cell sequencing reads, yielding one record per CDR3 amino acid sequence without DNA. This table lists 1,300 to 1,500 distinct CDR3 sequences. Worth noting for this clonotype: Its target is not known.

V is TRBV5-1 and J is TRBJ2-5; TCRdb gives TRBD1 as the D gene, but with no DNA this cannot be confirmed. The TCR sequence derives from a human donor with mild cognitive impairment. Sequencing was carried out using cerebrospinal fluid. CDR3: CASSPTGTGKGTQYF.